This T cell receptor beta chain was sequenced during a study of cytomegalovirus exposure and HLA in healthy donors. Findings and limits, study-wide: It was reportedly the case that the classifier diagnosed cytomegalovirus status with high specificity and sensitivity. TCR beta chains associated with HLA were, in a later analysis, more clonally expanded than equally common others. Among TCR beta chains, those listed as cytomegalovirus-associated numbered approximately 150.

Germline V CDR1 and CDR2: SNHLY, FYNNEI. V dropped 8 bases and J dropped 8 bases, with 13 bases sitting between them. CDR3 length: 12 residues. As for this clone: Its specificity is unknown.

PCR used 60 Vbeta primers and 13 Jbeta primers. The assay was immunoSEQ multiplex PCR, and TCRdb's table has in-frame clones only and misses some. Here the sample spans about 120,000 clones, about 80% being singletons. The sequenced sample was PBMCs. The clonotype originates from a female donor in good health and CMV-seropositive. V and J are TRBV2 and TRBJ1-5; D perhaps matches TRBD1 (6 bases). Here the CDR3 DNA reads TGTGCCAGCCGGGACACTCAGAAGCCCCAGCATTTT. Translating gives CASRDTQKPQHF.